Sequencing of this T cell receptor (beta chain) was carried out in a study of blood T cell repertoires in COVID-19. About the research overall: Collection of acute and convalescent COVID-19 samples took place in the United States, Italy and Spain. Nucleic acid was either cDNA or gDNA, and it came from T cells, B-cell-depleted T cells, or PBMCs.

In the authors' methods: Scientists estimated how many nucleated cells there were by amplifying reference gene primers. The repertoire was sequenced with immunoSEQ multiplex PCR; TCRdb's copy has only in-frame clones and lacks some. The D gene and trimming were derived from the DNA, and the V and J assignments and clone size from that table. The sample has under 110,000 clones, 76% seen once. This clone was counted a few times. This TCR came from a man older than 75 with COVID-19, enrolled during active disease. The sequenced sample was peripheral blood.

CDR3 DNA sequence: TGTGCCAGCAGCACCAGAGGCGGGGGGGTAGTCTATGGCTACACCTTC. Amino acids: CASSTRGGGVVYGYTF. The chain uses TRBV11-3 and TRBJ1-2; possibly TRBD1 for D (5 bases). Germline V gene sequence: CDR1 SGHNT, CDR2 YENEEA. The CDR3 extends over 16 amino acids. Trimming cost V 5 bases and J 4 bases, with 20 bases left between them.